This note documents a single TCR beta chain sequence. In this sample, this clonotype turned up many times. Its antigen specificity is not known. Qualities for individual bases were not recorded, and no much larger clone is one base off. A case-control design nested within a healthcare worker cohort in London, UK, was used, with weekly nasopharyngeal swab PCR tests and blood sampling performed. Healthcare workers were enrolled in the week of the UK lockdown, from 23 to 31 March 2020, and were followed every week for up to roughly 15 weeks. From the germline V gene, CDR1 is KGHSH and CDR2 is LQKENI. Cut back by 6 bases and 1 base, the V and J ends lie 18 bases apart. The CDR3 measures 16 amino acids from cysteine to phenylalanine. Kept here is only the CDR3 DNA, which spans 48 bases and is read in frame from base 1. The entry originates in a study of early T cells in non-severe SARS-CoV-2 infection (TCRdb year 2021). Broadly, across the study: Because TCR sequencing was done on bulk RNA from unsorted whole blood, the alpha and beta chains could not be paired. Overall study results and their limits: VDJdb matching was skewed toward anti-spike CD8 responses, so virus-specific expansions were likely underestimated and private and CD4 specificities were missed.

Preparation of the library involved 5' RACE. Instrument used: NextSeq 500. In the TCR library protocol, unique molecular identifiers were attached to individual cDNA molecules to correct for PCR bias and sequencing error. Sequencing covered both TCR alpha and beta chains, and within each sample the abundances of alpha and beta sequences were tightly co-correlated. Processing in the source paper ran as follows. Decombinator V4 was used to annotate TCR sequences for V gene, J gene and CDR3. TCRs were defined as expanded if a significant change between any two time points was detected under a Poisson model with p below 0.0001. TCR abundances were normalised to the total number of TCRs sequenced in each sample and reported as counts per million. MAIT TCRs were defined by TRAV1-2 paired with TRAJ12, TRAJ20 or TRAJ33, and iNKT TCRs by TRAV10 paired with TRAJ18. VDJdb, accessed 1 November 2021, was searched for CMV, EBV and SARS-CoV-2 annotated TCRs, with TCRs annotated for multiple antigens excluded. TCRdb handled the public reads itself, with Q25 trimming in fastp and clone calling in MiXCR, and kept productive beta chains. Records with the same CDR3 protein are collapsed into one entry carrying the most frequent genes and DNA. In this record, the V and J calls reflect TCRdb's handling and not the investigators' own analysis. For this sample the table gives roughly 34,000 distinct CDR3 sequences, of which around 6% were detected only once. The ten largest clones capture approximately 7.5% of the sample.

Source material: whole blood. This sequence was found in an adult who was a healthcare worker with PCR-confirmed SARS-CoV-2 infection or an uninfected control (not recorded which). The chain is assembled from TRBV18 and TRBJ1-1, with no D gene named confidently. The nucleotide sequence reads TGTGCCAGCTCGTATCTTGGGATGCAAACGAACACTGAAGCTTTCTTT. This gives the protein CASSYLGMQTNTEAFF.